The clone carrying this T cell receptor (beta chain) appeared many times. Its antigen is not known. Germline and junction disagree at one end, which may indicate a read error. These data belong to a study of CD8 T cells in ankylosing spondylitis. Regarding the study as a whole: Ankylosing spondylitis blood seemed to carry a telltale TCR beta motif made of under ten highly homologous variants.

Quantitative 5'-RACE was performed with molecular barcodes, and it yielded the TCR beta libraries. TCRdb reanalysed the 5' RACE reads using MiXCR and keeps one entry per CDR3 protein. The sample holds 200,000 to 250,000 distinct CDR3 sequences, about 10% seen once. The TCR sequence derives from a male donor with ankylosing spondylitis or in good health (not recorded which). The sample consisted of blood, either unsorted or a sorted T cell fraction (not recorded which).

The CDR3 DNA sequence: TGCAGCGGGGGGTCTAGCTCCTTCAATGAGCAGTTCTTC. Its translation is CSGGSSSFNEQFF. The chain links TRBV29-1 to TRBJ2-1; D possibly matches TRBD1 or TRBD2 (5 bases each). Germline V CDR1 and CDR2: SQVTM, ANQGSEA. CDR3 length: 13 residues.